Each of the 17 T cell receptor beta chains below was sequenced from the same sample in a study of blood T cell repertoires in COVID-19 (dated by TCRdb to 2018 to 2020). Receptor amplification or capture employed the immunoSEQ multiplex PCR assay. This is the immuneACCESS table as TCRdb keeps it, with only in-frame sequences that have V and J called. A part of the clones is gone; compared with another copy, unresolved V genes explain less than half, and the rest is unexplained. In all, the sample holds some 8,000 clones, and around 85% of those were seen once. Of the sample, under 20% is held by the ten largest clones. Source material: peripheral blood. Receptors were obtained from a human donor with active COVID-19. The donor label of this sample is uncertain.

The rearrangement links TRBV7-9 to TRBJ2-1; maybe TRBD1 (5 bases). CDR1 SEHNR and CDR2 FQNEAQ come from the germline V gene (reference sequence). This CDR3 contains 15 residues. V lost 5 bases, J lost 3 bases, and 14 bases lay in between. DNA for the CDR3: TGTGCCAGCAGCGCCCAGGGTACTAACTACAATGAGCAGTTCTTC. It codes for CASSAQGTNYNEQFF.

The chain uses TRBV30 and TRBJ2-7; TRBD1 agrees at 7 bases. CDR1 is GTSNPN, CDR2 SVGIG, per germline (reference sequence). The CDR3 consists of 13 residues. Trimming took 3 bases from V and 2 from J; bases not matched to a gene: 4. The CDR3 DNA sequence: TGTGCCTGGAGCAGGGACAGTACCTACGAGCAGTACTTC. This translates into CAWSRDSTYEQYF. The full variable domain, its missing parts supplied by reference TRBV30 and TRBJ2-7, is SQTIHQWPATLVQPVGSPLSLECTVEGTSNPNLYWYRQAAGRGLQLLFYSVGIGQISSEVPQNLSASRPQDRQFILSSKKLLLSDSGFYLCAWSRDSTYEQYFGPGTRLTVT.

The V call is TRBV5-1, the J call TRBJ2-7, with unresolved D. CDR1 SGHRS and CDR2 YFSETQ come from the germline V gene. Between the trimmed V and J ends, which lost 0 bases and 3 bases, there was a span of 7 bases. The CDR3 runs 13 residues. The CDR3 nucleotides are TGCGCCAGCAGCTTGGTTAGTGACTACGAGCAGTACTTC. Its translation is CASSLVSDYEQYF.

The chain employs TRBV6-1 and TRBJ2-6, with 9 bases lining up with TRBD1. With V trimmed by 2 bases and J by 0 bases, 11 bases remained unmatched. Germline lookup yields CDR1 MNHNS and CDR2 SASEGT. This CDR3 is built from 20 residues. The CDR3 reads CASSERAPGTGLSGANVLTF. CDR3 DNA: TGTGCCAGCAGTGAAAGGGCCCCCGGGACAGGGCTCTCTGGGGCCAACGTCCTGACTTTC.

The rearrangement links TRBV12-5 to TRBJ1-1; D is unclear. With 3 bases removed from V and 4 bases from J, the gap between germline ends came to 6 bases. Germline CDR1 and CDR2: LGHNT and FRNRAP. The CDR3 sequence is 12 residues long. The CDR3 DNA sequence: TGTGCTAGTGGTTTTGAGGGCACTGAAGCTTTCTTT. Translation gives CASGFEGTEAFF.

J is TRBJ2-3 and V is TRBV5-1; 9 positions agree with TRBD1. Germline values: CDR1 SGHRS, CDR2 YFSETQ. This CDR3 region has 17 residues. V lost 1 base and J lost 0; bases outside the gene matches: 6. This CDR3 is CASSLWTGATSTDTQYF. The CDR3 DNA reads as TGCGCCAGCAGCTTGTGGACAGGGGCGACTAGCACAGATACGCAGTATTTT.

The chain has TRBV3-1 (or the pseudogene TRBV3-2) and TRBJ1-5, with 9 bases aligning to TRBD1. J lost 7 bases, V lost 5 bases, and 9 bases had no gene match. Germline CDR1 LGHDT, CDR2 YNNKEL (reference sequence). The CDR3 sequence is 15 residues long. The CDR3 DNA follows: TGTGCCAGCAGCAAAGGACAGGGGTCGTCACAGCCCCAGCATTTT. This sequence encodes CASSKGQGSSQPQHF.

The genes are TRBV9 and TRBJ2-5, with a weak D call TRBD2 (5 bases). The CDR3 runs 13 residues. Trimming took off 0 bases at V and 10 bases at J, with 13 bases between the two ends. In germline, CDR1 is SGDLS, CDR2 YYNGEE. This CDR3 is CASSVGPFGNQYF. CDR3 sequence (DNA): TGTGCCAGCAGCGTAGGGCCTTTCGGGAACCAGTACTTC.

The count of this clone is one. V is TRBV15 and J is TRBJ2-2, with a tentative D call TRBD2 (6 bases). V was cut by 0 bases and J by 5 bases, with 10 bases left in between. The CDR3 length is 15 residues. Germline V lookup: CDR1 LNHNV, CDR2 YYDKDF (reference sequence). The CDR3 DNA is TGTGCCACCAGCAGAGATAATCGGGGGACCGGGGAGCTGTTTTTT. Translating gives CATSRDNRGTGELFF.

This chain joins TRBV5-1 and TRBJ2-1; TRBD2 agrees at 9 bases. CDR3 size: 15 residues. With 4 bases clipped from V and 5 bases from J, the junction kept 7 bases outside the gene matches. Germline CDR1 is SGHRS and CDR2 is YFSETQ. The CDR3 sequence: CASSVAGGSNNEQFF. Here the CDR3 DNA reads TGCGCCAGCAGCGTTGCGGGAGGGAGCAACAATGAGCAGTTCTTC.

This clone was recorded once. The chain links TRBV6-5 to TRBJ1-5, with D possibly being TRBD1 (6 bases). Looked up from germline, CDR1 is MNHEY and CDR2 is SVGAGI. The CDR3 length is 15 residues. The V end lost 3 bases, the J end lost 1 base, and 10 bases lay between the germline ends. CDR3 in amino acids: CASSYTTGSNQPQHF. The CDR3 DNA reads TGTGCCAGCAGTTATACAACAGGGAGCAATCAGCCCCAGCATTTT.

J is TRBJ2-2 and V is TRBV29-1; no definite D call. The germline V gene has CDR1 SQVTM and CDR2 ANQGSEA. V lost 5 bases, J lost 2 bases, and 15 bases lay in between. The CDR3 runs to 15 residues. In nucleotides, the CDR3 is TGCAGCGTTACCCCCAGAGGCAGCAACACCGGGGAGCTGTTTTTT. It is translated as CSVTPRGSNTGELFF.

The CDR3 loop reads CASSLETAAEPQHF. CDR3 nucleotide sequence: TGTGCCAGCTCACTGGAAACGGCGGCCGAGCCCCAGCATTTT. J is TRBJ1-5 and V is TRBV18; no firm D call. The V end was cut by 4 bases, the J end by 8 bases, with 15 bases between. This CDR3 is 14 amino acids long. Per the germline V gene, CDR1 is KGHSH and CDR2 is LQKENI. The whole variable domain, remainder taken from reference TRBV18 and TRBJ1-5, is NAGVMQNPRHLVRRRGQEARLRCSPMKGHSHVYWYRQLPEEGLKFMVYLQKENIIDESGMPKERFSAEFPKEGPSILRIQQVVRGDSAAYFCASSLETAAEPQHFGDGTRLSIL.

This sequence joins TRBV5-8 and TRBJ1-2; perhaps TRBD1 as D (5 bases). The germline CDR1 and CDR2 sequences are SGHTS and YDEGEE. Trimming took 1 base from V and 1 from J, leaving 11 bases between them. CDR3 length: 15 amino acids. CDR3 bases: TGTGCCAGCAGCTTGCTACGGGGGAATAACTATGGCTACACCTTC. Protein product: CASSLLRGNNYGYTF.

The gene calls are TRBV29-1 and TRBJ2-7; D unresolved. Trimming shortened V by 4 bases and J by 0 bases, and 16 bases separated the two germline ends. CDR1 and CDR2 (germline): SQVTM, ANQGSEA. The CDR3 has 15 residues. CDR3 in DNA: TGCAGCGTTGGGAGCGTCGAGCACTCCTCCTACGAGCAGTACTTC. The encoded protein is CSVGSVEHSSYEQYF.

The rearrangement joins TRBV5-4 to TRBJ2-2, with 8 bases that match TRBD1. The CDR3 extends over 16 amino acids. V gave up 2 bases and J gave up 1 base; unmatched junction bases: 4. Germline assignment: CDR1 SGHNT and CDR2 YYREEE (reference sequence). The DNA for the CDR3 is TGTGCCAGCAGCTTACGAGGACAGGGGAACACCGGGGAGCTGTTTTTT. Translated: CASSLRGQGNTGELFF.

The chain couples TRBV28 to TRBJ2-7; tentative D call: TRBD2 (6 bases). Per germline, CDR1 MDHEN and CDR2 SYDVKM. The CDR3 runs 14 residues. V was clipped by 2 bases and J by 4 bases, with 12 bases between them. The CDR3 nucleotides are TGTGCCAGCAGTTTACTAGCGACTAATTACGAGCAGTACTTC. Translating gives CASSLLATNYEQYF.